This T cell receptor beta chain was recorded in a study of T cells in Graves' hyperthyroidism and ophthalmopathy. In germline, CDR1 is MNHEY, CDR2 SVGEGT. V was cut by 3 bases and J by 0 bases, with 8 bases left in between. The CDR3 length is 14 residues. This clonotype was seen a few times. With a much larger clone just one base away, this may be a read error. It is likely a read error, because the conserved phenylalanine at the end of the CDR3 is missing. Regions amplified from RNA transcripts were the TCR beta CDR3 regions. RT-PCR in the first round (using the HTBI primer set) targeted the TCR CDR3. TCRdb fed the multiplex PCR reads into MiXCR, producing one record per CDR3 protein. The sample yields almost 600,000 distinct CDR3 sequences, over 11% seen once. The PBMCs had their origin in about 9.7 ml of fresh peripheral blood.

This receptor was obtained from a woman aged 25 to 39 with Graves' hyperthyroidism that later progressed to Graves' ophthalmopathy. The material sequenced was blood. The rearrangement uses TRBV6-2 or TRBV6-3 and TRBJ2-5; D is possibly TRBD2 (5 bases). In DNA form, the CDR3 reads TGTGCCAGCAGTTATGCTAGCCACCAAGAGACCCAGTACTCC. Translating it yields CASSYASHQETQYS.